This TCR beta chain was obtained from a study of blood T cell repertoires in COVID-19. For the study at large: Collection of acute and convalescent COVID-19 samples took place in the United States, Italy and Spain.

The method was immunoSEQ multiplex PCR; TCRdb's version includes in-frame clones alone and lacks a portion of them. The sample includes 120,000 to 150,000 clones, approximately 80% of them seen just once. CDR1 and CDR2 (germline): SGHDT, YYEEEE. V lost 5 bases and J lost 5, with 17 bases in between. This CDR3 has 15 amino acids. The chain joins TRBV5-6 to TRBJ1-5; no reliable D call. Sequenced input: peripheral blood. This clonotype originated in a man in his sixties with active or convalescent COVID-19. CDR3 DNA: TGTGCCAGCAGTCACGGACTGGGCCTGGATCAGCCCCAGCATTTT. As protein: CASSHGLGLDQPQHF.